This is a list of T cell receptor beta chains from one sample in a study of vaccination and CD4 T cells after COVID-19. TCRdb recomputed calls from the PCR reads with MiXCR, one row per CDR3 protein. The sample has 16,000 or so distinct CDR3 sequences, about two fifths seen once. The antigens for these receptors are not known. Sequencing used CD4+ T cells from blood, cultured in vitro, obtained after SARS-CoV-2 vaccination. The receptors come from a human donor who had recovered from COVID-19. Each CDR3 is given with its conserved first and last residue. Each record gives: J gene, V gene, D gene, clone size, CDR3 DNA, CDR3 protein. A D gene is named only where the DNA matches it firmly. Expanded clones are given a class, and other clones once, few, many or no size at all.

>TRBJ1-2|TRBV7-9|-|-
TGTGCCAGCAGCTTGATCGGACAGTCCTATGGCTACACCTTC
CASSLIGQSYGYTF
>TRBJ1-5|TRBV6-1|-|few
TGTGCCAGCAGGGACAGACTTTCTAATCAGCCCCAGCATTTT
CASRDRLSNQPQHF
>TRBJ2-3|TRBV7-3|TRBD2|few
TGTGCCAGCAGCTTAGGCGGGAGCGATACGCAGTATTTT
CASSLGGSDTQYF
>TRBJ2-3|TRBV4-1|-|-
TGCGCCAGCAGCCAGGTTCTTGGCTTAGGTACGCAGTATTTT
CASSQVLGLGTQYF
>TRBJ2-3|TRBV20-1|-|-
TGCAGTGCTTTAATCCCCCGGGACTACCTAGGGGGGATGCATACGCAGTATTTT
CSALIPRDYLGGMHTQYF
>TRBJ2-5|TRBV20-1|TRBD2|-
TGCAGTGCTAGCCCTTGGAGCGGGAGGTTTCAAGAGACCCAGTACTTC
CSASPWSGRFQETQYF
>TRBJ2-1|TRBV20-1|-|-
TGCAGTGCTAGAGATACGGGATCGTCCTACAATGAGCAGTTCTTC
CSARDTGSSYNEQFF
>TRBJ2-3|TRBV21-1|-|few
TGTGCCAGCCCACGGTGCGGGAGGGCCAACACAGATACGCAGTATTTT
CASPRCGRANTDTQYF
>TRBJ2-1|TRBV5-6|TRBD1|-
TGTGCCAGCAGCCCAGGGGACAGGGAGGTGAAGTTCTTC
CASSPGDREVKFF
>TRBJ2-5|TRBV4-3|TRBD1|-
TGCGCCAGCAGCCAAGACGATCGACAGGGACAAGAGACCCAGTACTTC
CASSQDDRQGQETQYF
>TRBJ2-7|TRBV6-1|TRBD2|large
TGTGCCAGCAGTACAGATACACGGGGGGGCGAGCAGTACTTC
CASSTDTRGGEQYF
>TRBJ1-5|TRBV4-2|-|-
TGTGCCAGCAGCCAAGATCCAGGACGCAGCAATCAGCCCCAGCATTTT
CASSQDPGRSNQPQHF
>TRBJ2-1|TRBV10-1|-|-
TGCGCCAGCAGAAGTATCATCGGCTGCTCCTACAATGAGCAGTTCTTC
CASRSIIGCSYNEQFF
>TRBJ1-5|TRBV6-5|-|-
TGTGCCAGCAGTTCCAACCCGCCAGGTGCGGGTGGCAATCAGCCCCAGCATTTT
CASSSNPPGAGGNQPQHF
>TRBJ2-7|TRBV20-1|TRBD1|-
TGCAGTGCTAGAGTACCGACAGGGTGGGAGCAGTACTTC
CSARVPTGWEQYF
>TRBJ2-7|TRBV7-9|-|-
TGTGCCAGCAGCTTAGAGGGGGGATCTACCTACGAGCAGTACTTC
CASSLEGGSTYEQYF
>TRBJ2-5|TRBV20-1|-|-
TGCAGTGCTAGGGCCCCCGGGAGAAGCGAGACCCAGTACTTC
CSARAPGRSETQYF
>TRBJ1-6|TRBV29-1|TRBD1|-
TGCAGCGGGAGTGGGGACAGGGCCTTATTCGATACCTATAATTCACCCCTCCACTTT
CSGSGDRALFDTYNSPLHF
>TRBJ2-3|TRBV27|TRBD2|few
TGTGCCAGCAGTTTATTCGGGGGGAGGGACACAGATACGCAGTATTTT
CASSLFGGRDTDTQYF
>TRBJ1-5|TRBV2|TRBD1|-
TGTGCCAGCAGTGGACAGGGGACTAGCAATCAGCCCCAGCATTTT
CASSGQGTSNQPQHF
>TRBJ2-1|TRBV6-2/TRBV6-3|TRBD2|-
TGTGCCAGCAGCCGCGGGACTAGCGGCGTCCGACACAATGAGCAGTTCTTC
CASSRGTSGVRHNEQFF
>TRBJ2-1|TRBV24-1|TRBD1|-
TGTGCCACCAGTGACCGGGACAGGGGGAATGAGCAGTTCTTC
CATSDRDRGNEQFF
>TRBJ1-6|TRBV20-1|TRBD1|-
TGCAGTGCTAGCATCGGGACAGCCCACTATAATTCACCCCTCCACTTT
CSASIGTAHYNSPLHF
>TRBJ2-7|TRBV5-1|-|-
TGCGCCAGCAGCCGGGACGCGCAGGCACATTACGAGCAGTACTTC
CASSRDAQAHYEQYF
>TRBJ1-2|TRBV20-1|-|few
TGCAGTGCTAGATTTATCAGGGCTCGGTCGAGGTATGGCTACACCTTC
CSARFIRARSRYGYTF
>TRBJ1-1|TRBV4-1|-|-
TGCGCCAGCACTCCGGGGCCCCGCGGGGGAAGGAACACTGAAGCTTTCTTT
CASTPGPRGGRNTEAFF
>TRBJ1-1|TRBV5-5|-|-
TGTGCCAGCAGCCCGAGAATCATGAACACTGAAGCTTTCTTT
CASSPRIMNTEAFF
>TRBJ2-5|TRBV20-1|TRBD2|-
TGCAGTGCTAGAGCCGCTAGCGGGAGACAAGAGACCCAGTACTTC
CSARAASGRQETQYF
>TRBJ1-4|TRBV30|TRBD1|-
TGTGCCTGGTCTGACAGGGATAAACGTGGTGAAAAACTGTTTTTT
CAWSDRDKRGEKLFF
>TRBJ1-5|TRBV20-1|TRBD1|-
TGCAGTGCTAGCACGGGACAGTCAATCAATCAGCCCCAGCATTTT
CSASTGQSINQPQHF
>TRBJ2-5|TRBV24-1|-|few
TGTGCCACCGGGGGAGGATTCCAAGAGACCCAGTACTTC
CATGGGFQETQYF